These 18 T cell receptor beta chains came from one sample sequenced in a study of blood T cell repertoires in COVID-19. The assay was immunoSEQ multiplex PCR, and TCRdb's table has in-frame clones only and misses some. The sample has roughly 310,000 clones, 70% to 90% seen once. The sequenced sample was peripheral blood. Receptor source: a woman between 45 and 65 years old with active or convalescent COVID-19.

This clone has a handful of counts. This chain connects TRBV11-2 to TRBJ2-7; weak D call: TRBD1 (6 bases). Germline V CDR1 and CDR2: SGHAT, FQNNGV. Trimming removed 6 bases from V and 7 bases from J, with 16 bases in between. There are 13 residues in the CDR3. The CDR3 bases are TGTGCCAGCAGGAAGCTTGGACAGTCTGAGCAGTACTTC. It specifies CASRKLGQSEQYF.

This clone showed up just once. This chain joins TRBV7-3 and TRBJ2-1; TRBD2 matches at 7 bases. V shed 2 bases and J 1 base; nucleotides not matched to a gene: 5. This CDR3 contains 16 residues. Germline V lookup: CDR1 SGHTA, CDR2 FQGTGA. This CDR3 reads CASSLFPAGSYNEQFF. CDR3 nucleotides: TGTGCCAGCAGCTTATTCCCAGCGGGGTCCTACAATGAGCAGTTCTTC.

The J gene is TRBJ1-2, the V gene TRBV5-6, with 11 bases aligning to TRBD1. V was clipped by 2 bases and J by 8 bases; unmatched bases: 11. The CDR3 is 16 residues long. Germline V gene data show CDR1 as SGHDT and CDR2 as YYEEEE. The chain's CDR3 is CASSLVGDRGSEGYTF. In DNA, the CDR3 is TGTGCCAGCAGCTTAGTTGGGGACAGGGGGTCGGAAGGCTACACCTTC. Using reference TRBV5-6 and TRBJ1-2 for the parts outside the CDR3, the full variable domain is DAGVTQSPTHLIKTRGQQVTLRCSPKSGHDTVSWYQQALGQGPQFIFQYYEEEERQRGNFPDRFSGHQFPNYSSELNVNALLLGDSALYLCASSLVGDRGSEGYTFGSGTRLTVV.

The J gene is TRBJ2-2, the V gene TRBV5-1; the match to TRBD2 covers 9 bases. J lost 4 bases, V lost 0 bases, and 7 bases had no gene match. Germline CDR1 and CDR2: SGHRS and YFSETQ. This CDR3 is built from 17 residues. The CDR3 spells CASSLGSSGTVTGELFF. DNA for the CDR3: TGCGCCAGCAGCTTGGGTTCTAGCGGGACGGTCACCGGGGAGCTGTTTTTT.

The genes are TRBV3-1 (or the pseudogene TRBV3-2) and TRBJ1-3; D gene uncertain. Germline CDR1 LGHDT, CDR2 YNNKEL (reference sequence). This CDR3 has 15 residues. Trimming pared 4 bases from V and 3 bases from J, leaving 13 bases between. The CDR3 sequence is CASSPAGGIGNTIYF. CDR3 sequence (DNA): TGTGCCAGCAGCCCGGCGGGAGGAATTGGAAACACCATATATTTT.

This chain uses TRBV4-3 with TRBJ2-1; 13 positions agree with TRBD2. V was pared by 1 base and J by 8 bases, with 11 bases of the junction left unmatched. CDR1 and CDR2 from the germline V gene are LGHNA and YSLEER. CDR3 size: 18 residues. The CDR3 protein is CASSQGLPTSGGAYEQFF. The CDR3 DNA sequence: TGCGCCAGCAGCCAAGGTTTACCTACTAGCGGGGGGGCCTATGAGCAGTTCTTC.

This sequence joins TRBV10-3 and TRBJ1-3; 9 bases map to TRBD1. Germline V gene lookup returns CDR1 ENHRY and CDR2 SYGVKD. The V and J ends lost 6 bases and 4 bases, in that order; junction bases with no gene match: 1. The CDR3 is 13 amino acids. The chain's CDR3 is CAIRQGAGNTIYF. DNA of the CDR3: TGTGCCATCAGACAGGGGGCAGGAAACACCATATATTTT.

The rearrangement uses TRBV5-1 and TRBJ2-7, with a weak D call TRBD1 (6 bases). This CDR3 region has 16 residues. Trimming cost V 4 bases and J 0 bases, with 17 bases left between them. Germline values: CDR1 SGHRS, CDR2 YFSETQ. The DNA of the CDR3 is TGCGCCAGCAGCCCCCGGACAGATCGAGGCTCCTACGAGCAGTACTTC. Translating it yields CASSPRTDRGSYEQYF. Filled out from reference TRBV5-1 and TRBJ2-7, the complete variable domain reads KAGVTQTPRYLIKTRGQQVTLSCSPISGHRSVSWYQQTPGQGLQFLFEYFSETQRNKGNFPGRFSGRQFSNSRSEMNVSTLELGDSALYLCASSPRTDRGSYEQYFGPGTRLTVT.

This clone was seen just once. The chain combines TRBV5-1 with TRBJ1-4; tentative D call: TRBD1 (5 bases). Germline-derived CDR1 and CDR2 are SGHRS and YFSETQ. V shed 6 bases and J shed 8 bases, with 20 bases lying between them. The CDR3 contains 15 residues. The CDR3, as DNA: TGCGCCAGCACCCCCCAGGCGGGGGGTAAAGAAAAACTGTTTTTT. This gives the protein CASTPQAGGKEKLFF.

This clone came up once. This chain uses TRBV11-3 with TRBJ1-1; 9 positions match TRBD1. Germline CDR1 is SGHNT and CDR2 is YENEEA. J lost 4 bases, V lost 5 bases, and 5 bases had no gene match. CDR3 length: 14 amino acids. CDR3 bases: TGTGCCAGCAGCGCACAGGGGGCGAGCACTGAAGCTTTCTTT. This gives the protein CASSAQGASTEAFF. The full variable domain, completed using reference TRBV11-3 and TRBJ1-1, is EAGVVQSPRYKIIEKKQPVAFWCNPISGHNTLYWYLQNLGQGPELLIRYENEEAVDDSQLPKDRFSAERLKGVDSTLKIQPAELGDSAVYLCASSAQGASTEAFFGQGTRLTVV.

This chain joins TRBV27 and TRBJ2-2; 7 nucleotides align to TRBD2. Germline V gene data show CDR1 as MNHEY and CDR2 as SMNVEV (reference sequence). V gave up 0 bases and J gave up 1 base; unmatched junction bases: 2. This CDR3 spans 16 amino acids. CDR3 nucleotide sequence: TGTGCCAGCAGTTTATCGCGCGGGAGGAACACCGGGGAGCTGTTTTTT. Residues: CASSLSRGRNTGELFF.

V gene TRBV4-2 combines with J gene TRBJ2-3; 10 nucleotides line up with TRBD2. Per the germline V gene, CDR1 is LGHNA and CDR2 is YNFKEQ. The CDR3 runs to 16 residues. J was trimmed by 3 bases and V by 0 bases; bases with no gene match: 3. CDR3 residues: CASSQEGAGGTDTQYF. Here the CDR3 DNA reads TGTGCCAGCAGCCAAGAAGGAGCGGGAGGGACAGATACGCAGTATTTT.

The CDR3 sequence is CASSSGQGVYSNQPQHF. The CDR3 DNA reads TGTGCCAGCAGTTCGGGACAGGGGGTTTATAGCAATCAGCCCCAGCATTTT. The J gene is TRBJ1-5, the V gene TRBV27, with TRBD1 identical over 11 bases. Germline trimming cut 4 bases from V and 0 bases from J; bases unmatched to any gene: 5. Looked up from germline, CDR1 is MNHEY and CDR2 is SMNVEV (reference sequence). This CDR3 region has 17 residues.

V gene TRBV6-5 combines with J gene TRBJ2-1; D unresolved. Per germline, CDR1 MNHEY and CDR2 SVGAGI. The V and J ends lost 7 bases and 8 bases respectively, with 18 bases between them. This CDR3 spans 14 amino acids. The CDR3 loop is CASNPLRDRDEQFF. CDR3 DNA: TGTGCCAGCAACCCCCTCAGAGACCGGGATGAGCAGTTCTTC.

This clone was counted only a few times. The rearrangement joins TRBV7-2 to TRBJ2-7, with 7 bases identical to TRBD2. V gave up 5 bases and J gave up 2 bases; unmatched junction bases: 6. Germline CDR1 SGHTA, CDR2 FQGNSA. This CDR3 comprises 14 residues. CDR3 sequence reads: CASSQTTSAYEQYF. As DNA, the CDR3 is TGTGCCAGCAGCCAAACAACTAGCGCCTACGAGCAGTACTTC.

V is TRBV11-2 and J is TRBJ1-2, with D uncertain. The CDR3 spans 15 residues. The germline V gene encodes CDR1 SGHAT and CDR2 FQNNGV. V was clipped by 0 bases and J by 1 base, with 9 bases between them. The CDR3: CASSLDPGLNYGYTF. The CDR3 bases are TGTGCCAGCAGCTTAGATCCAGGCCTTAACTATGGCTACACCTTC.

Turning to this clone: Different DNA sequences within this sample yield the same CDR3. J is TRBJ1-1 and V is TRBV30; D possibly corresponds to TRBD1 (5 bases). V was shortened by 2 bases and J by 3 bases, with 13 bases between the two germline ends. The V gene's germline CDR1 is GTSNPN and CDR2 SVGIG (reference sequence). The CDR3 has 14 amino acids. The CDR3 DNA is TGTGCCTGGAGTAGCGGTACGGGGGACACTGAAGCTTTCTTT. It specifies CAWSSGTGDTEAFF.

The chain uses TRBV7-3 and TRBJ2-1, with 13 bases identical to TRBD2. The ends lost 5 bases at V and 9 bases at J; junction bases unmatched: 4. The germline gives CDR1 SGHTA, CDR2 FQGTGA. This CDR3 is 14 amino acids long. CDR3 sequence reads: CASSGLAGEVEQFF. CDR3 coding DNA: TGTGCCAGCAGCGGACTAGCGGGAGAGGTTGAGCAGTTCTTC.